Included here is one T cell receptor beta chain sequence, with context. The data were obtained in a study of blood T cell repertoires in COVID-19. Turning to the study itself: Collection of acute and convalescent COVID-19 samples took place in the United States, Italy and Spain. T cells, B-cell-depleted T cells, or PBMCs provided the cDNA or gDNA that served as material.

Using immunoSEQ multiplex PCR, the repertoire was profiled, and TCRdb retains in-frame clones only, with some absent. The sample contains approximately 200,000 clones, roughly 92% of which appear only once. Trimming at V came to 5 bases and at J to 0 bases, leaving 9 bases not matched to a gene. The CDR3 runs 17 residues. Germline lookup yields CDR1 SGHTA and CDR2 FQGNSA. This receptor was obtained from a man aged 25-45 years with COVID-19, enrolled during active disease. The sequenced sample was peripheral blood. V usage is TRBV7-2 and J usage is TRBJ2-1; 8 nucleotides line up with TRBD2. The CDR3 coding sequence is TGTGCCAGCAGCCCCACTGGCGGGGGGTACTCCTACAATGAGCAGTTCTTC. This translates into CASSPTGGGYSYNEQFF.